This passage covers 30 T cell receptor beta chains from one sample sequenced in a study of blood T cell repertoires in COVID-19. Only in-frame clones appear in the TCRdb table, and some are missing; sequencing was by immunoSEQ multiplex PCR. The repertoire includes 250,000 or so clones, 80% to 85% of them detected once, and less than 2% sits in the top ten. The sample consisted of peripheral blood. All receptors come from a woman aged 35 to 49 who had recovered from COVID-19.

This chain connects TRBV5-1 to TRBJ2-5, with D tentatively TRBD1 (5 bases). Germline CDR1 is SGHRS and CDR2 is YFSETQ. This CDR3 is built from 14 residues. Trimming pared 0 bases from V and 4 bases from J, leaving 10 bases between. The CDR3 sequence is CASSLGQPGETQYF. CDR3 sequence (DNA): TGCGCCAGCAGCTTGGGACAGCCCGGAGAGACCCAGTACTTC.

The chain uses TRBV10-2 and TRBJ1-5, with a possible D match to TRBD1 (6 bases). Germline-derived CDR1 and CDR2 are WSHSY and SAAADI. The CDR3 spans 14 residues. Deletions cut 3 bases from V and 5 bases from J, with 11 bases between. In DNA, the CDR3 is TGCGCCAGCAGTGAAAGGACAGCCCATCAGCCCCAGCATTTT. It yields the protein CASSERTAHQPQHF.

The CDR3 DNA follows: TGTGCCAGTAGTATAGCCGGGACAGGGGGCAAATCACCCCTCCACTTT. Protein sequence: CASSIAGTGGKSPLHF. This chain connects TRBV19 to TRBJ1-6; 12 bases are a match to TRBD1. The V and J ends lost 1 base and 10 bases, in that order; junction bases with no gene match: 5. The CDR3 extends over 16 amino acids. Germline CDR1 and CDR2: LNHDA and SQIVND (reference sequence).

This sequence joins TRBV19 and TRBJ1-5; tentative D call: TRBD1 (5 bases). The germline V and J ends were trimmed by 5 bases and 6 bases, with 11 bases remaining between them. Germline V gene sequence: CDR1 LNHDA, CDR2 SQIVND (reference sequence). The CDR3 is 13 amino acids. This CDR3 reads CASSSQGGQPQHF. The CDR3 coding sequence is TGTGCCAGTAGTTCCCAGGGTGGTCAGCCCCAGCATTTT.

This clone was picked up one time. This sequence joins TRBV10-3 and TRBJ1-4; D is possibly TRBD1 (6 bases). This CDR3 contains 15 residues. Germline CDR1 reads ENHRY; CDR2 reads SYGVKD. The germline V and J ends were trimmed by 10 bases and 8 bases, with 23 bases remaining between them. The CDR3 nucleotides read TGTGCCACCACCAACACACAGACAAGGGGGGAAAAACTGTTTTTT. Amino acid sequence: CATTNTQTRGEKLFF.

This chain joins TRBV7-6 and TRBJ1-1, with D perhaps TRBD1 (5 bases). Germline V lookup: CDR1 SGHVS, CDR2 FNYEAQ. The CDR3 spans 13 residues. The V end lost 8 bases, the J end lost 0 bases, and 10 bases lay between the germline ends. Here the CDR3 DNA reads TGTGCCAGCTCCGGAGGGGTGAACACTGAAGCTTTCTTT. The encoded protein is CASSGGVNTEAFF. The whole variable domain, filled in from reference TRBV7-6 and TRBJ1-1, reads GAGVSQSPRYKVTKRGQDVALRCDPISGHVSLYWYRQALGQGPEFLTYFNYEAQQDKSGLPNDRFSAERPEGSISTLTIQRTEQRDSAMYRCASSGGVNTEAFFGQGTRLTVV.

The V and J genes are TRBV6-5 and TRBJ1-1; D unclear. V lost 5 bases and J 2 bases, leaving 15 bases between the germline ends. Germline V gene lookup returns CDR1 MNHEY and CDR2 SVGAGI. The CDR3 consists of 15 residues. CDR3 sequence reads: CASSPSSGRNTEAFF. The CDR3 DNA reads as TGTGCCAGCAGTCCCTCTTCGGGAAGAAACACTGAAGCTTTCTTT.

This rearrangement joins TRBV5-4 to TRBJ2-1; 11 positions match TRBD2. There are 16 residues in the CDR3. Germline CDR1 and CDR2: SGHNT and YYREEE (reference sequence). The V gene end was trimmed by 0 bases and the J gene end by 5 bases; junction bases not matched to a gene: 4. The CDR3 bases are TGTGCCAGCAGCTTGGAAGCACTAGCGGGGGACAATGAGCAGTTCTTC. It specifies CASSLEALAGDNEQFF.

This clone was counted a few times. This chain links TRBV19 with TRBJ2-7; TRBD1 matches 11 bases. Germline V CDR1 and CDR2: LNHDA, SQIVND (reference sequence). The junction had 8 bases not matched to a gene; V was cut back by 10 bases and J by 0 bases. This CDR3 comprises 15 residues. In DNA, the CDR3 is TGTGCCACCAACCCGGGGACAGGGGGCTCCTACGAGCAGTACTTC. As protein: CATNPGTGGSYEQYF.

The chain links TRBV30 to TRBJ2-5, with 9 bases matching TRBD2. Unmatched junction bases numbered 14, after V lost 4 bases and J lost 8 bases. This CDR3 comprises 15 residues. Germline assignment: CDR1 GTSNPN and CDR2 SVGIG (reference sequence). The CDR3 DNA follows: TGTGCCTGGACCGACGGGGGAGCGGGGGGTTTAACCCAGTACTTC. Translated, it gives CAWTDGGAGGLTQYF.

The CDR3: CASSSTSGGPPEQFF. The CDR3 DNA reads as TGTGCCAGCAGCTCAACTAGCGGGGGGCCCCCGGAGCAGTTCTTC. The chain recombines TRBV7-9 with TRBJ2-1; 12 positions match TRBD2. V lost 4 bases to trimming and J lost 10 bases; unmatched junction nucleotides: 8. Germline values: CDR1 SEHNR, CDR2 FQNEAQ (reference sequence). The CDR3 loop spans 15 amino acids. Together with reference TRBV7-9 and TRBJ2-1, the CDR3 gives the full variable domain: DTGVSQNPRHKITKRGQNVTFRCDPISEHNRLYWYRQTLGQGPEFLTYFQNEAQLEKSRLLSDRFSAERPKGSFSTLEIQRTEQGDSAMYLCASSSTSGGPPEQFFGPGTRLTVL.

The J gene is TRBJ1-2, the V gene TRBV4-1, with D possibly being TRBD1 (5 bases). In germline, CDR1 is MGHRA, CDR2 YSYEKL. CDR3 length: 16 amino acids. V was trimmed by 4 bases and J by 2 bases, leaving 17 bases between them. The DNA for the CDR3 is TGCGCCAGCAGCCCCACGGGTCAGGGAAGCAACTATGGCTACACCTTC. It encodes CASSPTGQGSNYGYTF.

This chain joins TRBV11-2 and TRBJ1-5; D remains ambiguous. CDR1 SGHAT and CDR2 FQNNGV come from the germline V gene. The CDR3 totals 13 residues. Trimming pared 1 base from V and 4 bases from J, leaving 5 bases between. DNA of the CDR3: TGTGCCAGCAGCTTAGCCCTTAATCAGCCCCAGCATTTT. Encoded protein: CASSLALNQPQHF.

The DNA for the CDR3 is TGTGCCAGCAGCCTAGACAGGGGTTCCTTGAATAATTCACCCCTCCACTTT. Protein product: CASSLDRGSLNNSPLHF. V usage is TRBV3-1 (or the pseudogene TRBV3-2) and J usage is TRBJ1-6; TRBD1 agrees at 8 bases. Trimming removed 4 bases from V and 5 bases from J; junction bases left unmatched: 10. Per germline, CDR1 LGHDT and CDR2 YNNKEL (reference sequence). This CDR3 region has 17 residues.

The chain combines TRBV2 with TRBJ1-2; 9 bases agree with TRBD1. The CDR3 contains 14 residues. J gave up 7 bases and V 3 bases, and 6 bases lay outside the gene matches. The germline V gene encodes CDR1 SNHLY and CDR2 FYNNEI. CDR3: CASSDRGQGVGYTF. The CDR3 DNA reads TGTGCCAGCAGTGACCGGGGACAGGGCGTTGGCTACACCTTC.

The chain recombines TRBV3-1 (or the pseudogene TRBV3-2) with TRBJ2-1, with 9 bases identical to TRBD1. Germline loops: CDR1 LGHDT, CDR2 YNNKEL (reference sequence). The CDR3 has 16 amino acids. V dropped 4 bases and J dropped 2; count of bases not matched to a gene: 6. The CDR3 is CASSLFGDRAYNEQFF. The CDR3 bases are TGTGCCAGCAGCCTTTTTGGGGACAGGGCCTACAATGAGCAGTTCTTC.

The chain links TRBV2 to TRBJ2-5; D is possibly TRBD1 (5 bases). The germline V gene has CDR1 SNHLY and CDR2 FYNNEI. There are 13 residues in the CDR3. Trimming removed 5 bases from V and 7 bases from J, with 14 bases in between. CDR3 residues: CASSSGQGPTQYF. CDR3 sequence (DNA): TGTGCCAGCAGTTCCGGGCAGGGTCCGACCCAGTACTTC.

The chain has TRBV27 and TRBJ2-7; a weak D match, TRBD1 (6 bases). Deletions cut 6 bases from V and 3 bases from J, with 21 bases between. CDR3 length: 16 amino acids. Germline V gene data show CDR1 as MNHEY and CDR2 as SMNVEV (reference sequence). CDR3: CASSSAGAGNDYEQYF. The CDR3 region has the DNA TGTGCCAGCAGCAGTGCAGGGGCAGGAAATGACTACGAGCAGTACTTC.

This chain connects TRBV2 to TRBJ2-5; tentatively, D is TRBD2 (6 bases). With 4 bases removed from V and 4 bases from J, the gap between germline ends came to 13 bases. This CDR3 is 14 amino acids long. From germline, CDR1 is SNHLY and CDR2 FYNNEI. DNA of the CDR3: TGTGCCAGCAGTGCCAGGAGGGGACCAGAGACCCAGTACTTC. Translation: CASSARRGPETQYF.

This clone was detected only once. The chain couples TRBV7-2 to TRBJ2-3, with TRBD1 matching 7 bases. The CDR3 loop spans 15 amino acids. Germline V lookup: CDR1 SGHTA, CDR2 FQGNSA. V trimming: 1 base; J trimming: 3 bases; junction bases outside the gene matches: 4. CDR3 nucleotide sequence: TGTGCCAGCAGCTTAGAAGCCAGGGGGACAGATACGCAGTATTTT. Translation gives CASSLEARGTDTQYF. Supplemented by reference TRBV7-2 and TRBJ2-3, the full variable domain reads GAGVSQSPSNKVTEKGKDVELRCDPISGHTALYWYRQSLGQGLEFLIYFQGNSAPDKSGLPSDRFSAERTGGSVSTLTIQRTQQEDSAVYLCASSLEARGTDTQYFGPGTRLTVL.

The chain is built from TRBV11-2 and TRBJ1-4; a possible D gene is TRBD1 (6 bases). Germline values: CDR1 SGHAT, CDR2 FQNNGV. CDR3 length: 15 amino acids. V gave up 4 bases and J gave up 7 bases, with 16 bases separating them. The CDR3 loop reads CASSYGTIGGEKLFF. The CDR3, as DNA: TGTGCCAGCAGCTACGGGACAATAGGGGGTGAAAAACTGTTTTTT.

This clone was seen only a few times. V is TRBV7-2 and J is TRBJ2-5; 16 positions match TRBD2. CDR3 length equals 18 residues. Germline values: CDR1 SGHTA, CDR2 FQGNSA. V shed 1 base and J 5 bases; nucleotides not matched to a gene: 7. As DNA, the CDR3 is TGTGCCAGCAGCTTAGTGGGGACTAGCGGGGGGGCCCGGGAGACCCAGTACTTC. This translates into CASSLVGTSGGARETQYF.

This clone was detected once. The CDR3 DNA reads as TGTGCCACCAGTGACCGCCCACCCTGGGAGAGGACAGGGGGCAAAACTGAAGCTTTCTTT. Residues: CATSDRPPWERTGGKTEAFF. The V call is TRBV24-1, the J call TRBJ1-1, with 11 bases fitting TRBD1. The J segment lost 5 bases and the V segment lost 4 bases, leaving 20 bases of the junction unmatched. The length of the CDR3 is 20 residues. Per the germline V gene, CDR1 is KGHDR and CDR2 is SFDVKD.

J is TRBJ2-7 and V is TRBV2; no definite D call. Germline CDR1 is SNHLY and CDR2 is FYNNEI. Trimming took off 2 bases at V and 5 bases at J, with 7 bases between the two ends. The CDR3 runs 12 residues. The CDR3 is CASSEYTHEQYF. CDR3 nucleotide sequence: TGTGCCAGCAGTGAATACACCCACGAGCAGTACTTC.

In this sample, this clone turned up a few times. V and J are TRBV19 and TRBJ2-7, with 11 bases identical to TRBD1. The trim removed 6 bases at V and 2 bases at J, leaving 3 bases unmatched. Germline-derived CDR1 and CDR2 are LNHDA and SQIVND (reference sequence). This CDR3 spans 14 amino acids. In nucleotides, the CDR3 is TGTGCCAGTAGCCGGGGACAGGGGGCCTACGAGCAGTACTTC. Its translation: CASSRGQGAYEQYF.

This chain connects TRBV13 to TRBJ1-1; TRBD1 matches 8 bases. After removal of 5 bases from V and 11 bases from J, the junction contained 4 bases not matched to a gene. This CDR3 spans 11 amino acids. Germline CDR1 PRHDT, CDR2 FYEKMQ (reference sequence). The CDR3 DNA is TGTGCCAGCAGCGCAGACAGGGGCGCTTTCTTT. Amino acids: CASSADRGAFF.

This chain connects TRBV5-6 to TRBJ2-5, with 9 bases fitting TRBD1. The CDR3 runs 16 residues. The V gene end was trimmed by 1 base and the J gene end by 4 bases; junction bases not matched to a gene: 8. Germline V lookup: CDR1 SGHDT, CDR2 YYEEEE. DNA for the CDR3: TGTGCCAGCAGCTTGATCGGACAGGGGCCAGGAGAGACCCAGTACTTC. This encodes CASSLIGQGPGETQYF.

This chain's CDR3 is CASSFAGGVGELFF. Written as DNA, the CDR3 is TGCGCCAGCAGCTTCGCAGGGGGAGTCGGGGAGCTGTTTTTT. The chain combines TRBV5-1 with TRBJ2-2; 7 nucleotides line up with TRBD1. Trimming took 2 bases from V and 7 from J; bases not matched to a gene: 5. The CDR3 is 14 amino acids. Germline V gives CDR1 SGHRS, CDR2 YFSETQ.

This clone has only one observation. The rearrangement links TRBV29-1 to TRBJ2-3; a weak D match, TRBD2 (7 bases). The germline gives CDR1 SQVTM, CDR2 ANQGSEA. The CDR3 contains 14 residues. Trimming removed 1 base at V and 4 bases at J, with 12 bases between. The CDR3 DNA sequence: TGCAGCGTTGAAGGGTTAGGGGGGGCAGATACGCAGTATTTT. Translated: CSVEGLGGADTQYF.

V usage is TRBV16 and J usage is TRBJ1-5; D ambiguous. With 5 bases removed from V and 4 bases from J, the gap between germline ends came to 9 bases. Germline V lookup: CDR1 KGHSY, CDR2 FQNENV. CDR3 length: 13 amino acids. The CDR3 region is CASSRRDNQPQHF. The CDR3 DNA is TGTGCCAGCAGCAGGCGGGATAATCAGCCCCAGCATTTT. Based on the CDR3 plus reference TRBV16 and TRBJ1-5, the full variable domain is GEEVAQTPKHLVRGEGQKAKLYCAPIKGHSYVFWYQQVLKNEFKFLISFQNENVFDETGMPKERFSAKCLPNSPCSLEIQATKLEDSAVYFCASSRRDNQPQHFGDGTRLSIL.